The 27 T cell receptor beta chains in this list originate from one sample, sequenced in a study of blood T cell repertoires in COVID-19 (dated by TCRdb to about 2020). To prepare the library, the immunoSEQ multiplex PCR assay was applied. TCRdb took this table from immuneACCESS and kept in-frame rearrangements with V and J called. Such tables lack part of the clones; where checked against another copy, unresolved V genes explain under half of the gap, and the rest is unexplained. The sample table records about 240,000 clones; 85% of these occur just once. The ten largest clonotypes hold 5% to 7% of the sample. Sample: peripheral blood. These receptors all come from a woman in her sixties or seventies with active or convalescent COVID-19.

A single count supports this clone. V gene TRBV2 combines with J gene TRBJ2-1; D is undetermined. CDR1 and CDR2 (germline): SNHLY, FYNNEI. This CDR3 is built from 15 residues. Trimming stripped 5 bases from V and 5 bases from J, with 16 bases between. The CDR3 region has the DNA TGTGCCAGCAGTACGCTACTTAGACTCCACAATGAGCAGTTCTTC. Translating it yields CASSTLLRLHNEQFF.

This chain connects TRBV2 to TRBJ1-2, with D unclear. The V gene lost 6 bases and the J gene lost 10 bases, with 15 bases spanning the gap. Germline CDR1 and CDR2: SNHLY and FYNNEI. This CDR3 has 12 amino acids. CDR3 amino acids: CASRRPPLNYTF. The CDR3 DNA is TGTGCCAGCAGGCGCCCGCCGCTAAACTACACCTTC.

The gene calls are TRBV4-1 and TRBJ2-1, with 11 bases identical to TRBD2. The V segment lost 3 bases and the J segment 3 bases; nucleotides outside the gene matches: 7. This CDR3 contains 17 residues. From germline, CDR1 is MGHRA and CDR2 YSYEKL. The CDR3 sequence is CASSQSLSGGVYNEQFF. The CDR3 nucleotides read TGCGCCAGCAGCCAGTCCCTTAGCGGGGGGGTCTACAATGAGCAGTTCTTC.

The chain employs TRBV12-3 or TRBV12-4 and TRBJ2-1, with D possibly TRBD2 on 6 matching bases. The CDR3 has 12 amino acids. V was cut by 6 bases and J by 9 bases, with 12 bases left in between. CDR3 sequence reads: CASRVLEGEQFF. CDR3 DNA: TGTGCCAGCAGGGTTTTGGAGGGTGAGCAGTTCTTC.

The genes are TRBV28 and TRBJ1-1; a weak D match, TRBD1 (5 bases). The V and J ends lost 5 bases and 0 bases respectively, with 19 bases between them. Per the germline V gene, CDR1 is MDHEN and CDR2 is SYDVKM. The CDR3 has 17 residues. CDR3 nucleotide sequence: TGTGCCAGCAGTCCATGGACCGGGGGGGGTGTGAACACTGAAGCTTTCTTT. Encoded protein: CASSPWTGGGVNTEAFF.

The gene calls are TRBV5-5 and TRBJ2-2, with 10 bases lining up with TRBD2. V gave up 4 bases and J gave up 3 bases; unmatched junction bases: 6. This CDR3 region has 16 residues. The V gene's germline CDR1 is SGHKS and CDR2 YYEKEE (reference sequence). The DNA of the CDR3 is TGTGCCAGCAGCCCCGGTCTAGCGGGAGACACCGGGGAGCTGTTTTTT. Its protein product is CASSPGLAGDTGELFF.

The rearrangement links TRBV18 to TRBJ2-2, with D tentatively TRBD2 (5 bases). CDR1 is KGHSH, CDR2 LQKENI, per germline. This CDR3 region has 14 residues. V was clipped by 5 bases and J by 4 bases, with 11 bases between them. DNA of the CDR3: TGTGCCAGCTCATGGAGGCGCGGCACCGGGGAGCTGTTTTTT. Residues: CASSWRRGTGELFF.

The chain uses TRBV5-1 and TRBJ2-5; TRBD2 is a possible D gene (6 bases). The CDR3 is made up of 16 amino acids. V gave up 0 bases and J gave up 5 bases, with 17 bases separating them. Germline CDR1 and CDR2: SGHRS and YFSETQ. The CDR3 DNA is TGCGCCAGCAGCTTGGCACAGGTTAGCGGAGTGGAGACCCAGTACTTC. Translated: CASSLAQVSGVETQYF.

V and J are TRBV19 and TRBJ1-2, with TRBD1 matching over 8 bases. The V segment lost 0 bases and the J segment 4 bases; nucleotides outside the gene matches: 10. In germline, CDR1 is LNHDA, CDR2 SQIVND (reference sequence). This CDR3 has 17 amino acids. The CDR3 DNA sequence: TGTGCCAGTAGTATAGAGATTGACAGGGGAGGTACCTATGGCTACACCTTC. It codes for CASSIEIDRGGTYGYTF.

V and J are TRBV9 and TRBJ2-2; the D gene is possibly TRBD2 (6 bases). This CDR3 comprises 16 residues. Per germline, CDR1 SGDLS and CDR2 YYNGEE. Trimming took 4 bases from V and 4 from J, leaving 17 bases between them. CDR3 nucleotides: TGTGCCAGCAGCCCCCTGGGCGGGGCGACCACCGGGGAGCTGTTTTTT. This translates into CASSPLGGATTGELFF.

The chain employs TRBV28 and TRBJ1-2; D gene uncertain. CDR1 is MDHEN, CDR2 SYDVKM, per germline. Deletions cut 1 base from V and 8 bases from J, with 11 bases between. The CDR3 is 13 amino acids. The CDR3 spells CASSLSRQQGYTF. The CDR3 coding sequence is TGTGCCAGCAGTTTATCCAGGCAACAGGGCTACACCTTC.

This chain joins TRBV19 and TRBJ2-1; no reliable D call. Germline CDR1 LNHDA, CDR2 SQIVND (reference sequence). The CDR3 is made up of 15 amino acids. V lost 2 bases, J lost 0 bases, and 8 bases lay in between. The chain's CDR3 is CASSISPSSYNEQFF. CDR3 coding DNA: TGTGCCAGTAGTATAAGTCCGAGCTCCTACAATGAGCAGTTCTTC.

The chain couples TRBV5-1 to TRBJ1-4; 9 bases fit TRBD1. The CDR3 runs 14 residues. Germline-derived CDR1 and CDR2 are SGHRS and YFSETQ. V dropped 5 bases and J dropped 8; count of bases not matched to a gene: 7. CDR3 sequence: CASRRQGDKEKLFF. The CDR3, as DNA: TGCGCCAGCAGGCGACAGGGGGACAAGGAAAAACTGTTTTTT.

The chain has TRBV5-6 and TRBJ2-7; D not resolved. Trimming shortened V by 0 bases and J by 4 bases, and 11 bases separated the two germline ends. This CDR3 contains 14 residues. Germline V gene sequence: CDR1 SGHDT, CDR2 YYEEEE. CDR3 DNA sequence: TGTGCCAGCAGCTTGGGCCCTGTCCTATACGAGCAGTACTTC. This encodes CASSLGPVLYEQYF.

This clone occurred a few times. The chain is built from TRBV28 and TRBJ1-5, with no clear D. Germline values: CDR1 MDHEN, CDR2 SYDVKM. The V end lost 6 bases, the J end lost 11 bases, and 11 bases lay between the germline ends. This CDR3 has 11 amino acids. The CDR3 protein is CASRLQHTQHF. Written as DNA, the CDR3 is TGTGCCAGCAGGTTGCAACATACCCAGCATTTT.

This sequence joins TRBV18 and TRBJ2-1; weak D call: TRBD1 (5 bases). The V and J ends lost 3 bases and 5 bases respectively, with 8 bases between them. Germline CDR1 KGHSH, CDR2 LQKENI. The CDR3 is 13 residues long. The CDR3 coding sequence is TGTGCCAGCTCACCTGGGGCGGACAATGAGCAGTTCTTC. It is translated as CASSPGADNEQFF.

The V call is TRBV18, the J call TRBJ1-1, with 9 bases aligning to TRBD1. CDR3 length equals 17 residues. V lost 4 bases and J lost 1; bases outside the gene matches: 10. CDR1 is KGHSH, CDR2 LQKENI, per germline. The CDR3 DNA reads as TGTGCCAGCTCACTGAATAGACCGGGACAGGGGAACACTGAAGCTTTCTTT. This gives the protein CASSLNRPGQGNTEAFF.

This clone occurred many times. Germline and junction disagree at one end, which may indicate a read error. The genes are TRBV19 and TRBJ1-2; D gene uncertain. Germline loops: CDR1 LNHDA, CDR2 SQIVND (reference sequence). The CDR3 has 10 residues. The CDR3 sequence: CASRNYGYTF. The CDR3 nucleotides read TGTGCCAGTCGGAACTACGGCTACACCTTC.

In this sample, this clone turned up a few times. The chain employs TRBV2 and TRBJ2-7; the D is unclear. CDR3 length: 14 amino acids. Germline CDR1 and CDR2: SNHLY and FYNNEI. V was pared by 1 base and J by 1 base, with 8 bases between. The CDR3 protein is CASSEGAGSYEQYF. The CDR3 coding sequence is TGTGCCAGCAGTGAAGGGGCTGGGTCCTACGAGCAGTACTTC.

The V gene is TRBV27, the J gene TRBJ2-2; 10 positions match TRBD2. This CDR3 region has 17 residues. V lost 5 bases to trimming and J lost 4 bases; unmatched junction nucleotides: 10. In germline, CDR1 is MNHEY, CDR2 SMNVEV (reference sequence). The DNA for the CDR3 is TGTGCCAGCAGTCCCCGGGCTAGCGGGAGAGTCACCGGGGAGCTGTTTTTT. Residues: CASSPRASGRVTGELFF.

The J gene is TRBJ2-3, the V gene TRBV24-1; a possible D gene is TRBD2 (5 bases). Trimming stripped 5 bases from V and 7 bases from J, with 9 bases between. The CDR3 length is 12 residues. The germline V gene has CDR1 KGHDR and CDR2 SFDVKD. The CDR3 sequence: CATSGPGYTQYF. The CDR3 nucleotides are TGTGCCACCAGTGGTCCGGGGTATACGCAGTATTTT.

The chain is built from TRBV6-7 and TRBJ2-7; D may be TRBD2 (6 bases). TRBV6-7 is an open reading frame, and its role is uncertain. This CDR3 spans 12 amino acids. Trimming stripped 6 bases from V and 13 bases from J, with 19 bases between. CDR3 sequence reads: CASSEKGLGCYV. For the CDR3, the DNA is TGTGCCAGCAGCGAAAAGGGACTCGGGTGTTACGTC.

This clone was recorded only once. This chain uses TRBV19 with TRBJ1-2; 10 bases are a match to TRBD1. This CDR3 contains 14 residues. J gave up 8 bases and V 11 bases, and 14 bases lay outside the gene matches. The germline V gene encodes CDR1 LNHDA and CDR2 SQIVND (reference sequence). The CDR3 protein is CAAGPGQGRVGYTF. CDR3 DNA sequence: TGTGCCGCCGGGCCGGGACAGGGGAGAGTAGGCTACACCTTC.

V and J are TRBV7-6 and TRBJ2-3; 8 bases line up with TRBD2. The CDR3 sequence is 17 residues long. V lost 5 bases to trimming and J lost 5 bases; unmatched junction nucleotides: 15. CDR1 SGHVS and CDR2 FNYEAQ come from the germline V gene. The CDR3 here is CASSTIATGLAGDTQYF. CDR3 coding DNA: TGTGCCAGCAGCACAATAGCTACAGGACTAGCAGGAGATACGCAGTATTTT.

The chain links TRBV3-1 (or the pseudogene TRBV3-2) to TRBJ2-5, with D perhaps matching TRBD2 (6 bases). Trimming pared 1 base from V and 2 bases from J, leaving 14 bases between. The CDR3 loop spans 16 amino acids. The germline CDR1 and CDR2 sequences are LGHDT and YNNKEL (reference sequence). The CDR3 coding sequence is TGTGCCAGCAGCCAAGGGGAGGTCAGCGGACAAGAGACCCAGTACTTC. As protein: CASSQGEVSGQETQYF.

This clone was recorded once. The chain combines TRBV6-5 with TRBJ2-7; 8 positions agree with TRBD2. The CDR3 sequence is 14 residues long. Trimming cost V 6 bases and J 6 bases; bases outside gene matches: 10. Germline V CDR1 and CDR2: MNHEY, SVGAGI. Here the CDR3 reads CASRLTGGRPEQYF. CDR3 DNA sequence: TGTGCCAGCAGGCTAACGGGCGGGAGGCCCGAGCAGTACTTC.

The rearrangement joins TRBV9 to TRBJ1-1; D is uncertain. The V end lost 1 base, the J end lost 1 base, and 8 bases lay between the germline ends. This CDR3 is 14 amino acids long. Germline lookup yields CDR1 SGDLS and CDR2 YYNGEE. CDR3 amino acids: CASSVSERNTEAFF. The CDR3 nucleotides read TGTGCCAGCAGCGTATCGGAGAGGAACACTGAAGCTTTCTTT.